This T cell receptor (beta chain) emerged from a study of T cell responses to AZD1222 COVID-19 vaccine. Study-wide points: Only after the peak T cell response were repertoires sampled. Following two doses of AZD1222, Spike-specific TCR breadth and depth rose.

V dropped 0 bases and J dropped 3 bases, with 12 bases sitting between them. CDR1 LGHDT and CDR2 YNNKEL come from the germline V gene (reference sequence). This CDR3 region has 15 residues. Of note for this clone: Its target is not known.

TCRdb's table, derived via immunoSEQ multiplex PCR, lists solely in-frame clones and lacks some. The table lists some 120,000 clones, around 88% of them singletons, with approximately 12% in the top ten. The sequence came from an adult in good health. The V and J genes are TRBV3-1 (or the pseudogene TRBV3-2) and TRBJ2-7, with D perhaps matching TRBD2 (7 bases). The starting material was peripheral blood, obtained on day 0 of MenACWY control vaccination. Here the CDR3 reads CASSQEQGGVYEQYF. CDR3 nucleotides: TGTGCCAGCAGCCAAGAACAAGGGGGGGTCTACGAGCAGTACTTC.